This T cell receptor beta chain was obtained from a study of blood T cell repertoires in COVID-19. Turning to the study itself: Sources were T cells, B-cell-depleted T cells, or PBMCs; the material itself was cDNA or gDNA.

In the original processing: Amplifying reference gene primers gave estimates of nucleated cell counts. TCRdb keeps only in-frame clones here, not all; method: immunoSEQ multiplex PCR. V, J and clone size derive from that table, while D and trimming were established from the DNA sequence. The sample yields about 220,000 clones, 70% to 90% seen once. CDR1 and CDR2 (germline): LNHNV, YYDKDF (reference sequence). The CDR3 totals 16 residues. J was trimmed by 0 bases and V by 3 bases; bases with no gene match: 5. Sequencing was performed on peripheral blood. This receptor was obtained from a human donor in a cohort sampled during active COVID-19. The V and J genes are TRBV15 and TRBJ1-1, with 9 bases lining up with TRBD1. The CDR3 nucleotides read TGTGCCACCAGCAGCCACAGGGGGCCCATGAACACTGAAGCTTTCTTT. This sequence encodes CATSSHRGPMNTEAFF.